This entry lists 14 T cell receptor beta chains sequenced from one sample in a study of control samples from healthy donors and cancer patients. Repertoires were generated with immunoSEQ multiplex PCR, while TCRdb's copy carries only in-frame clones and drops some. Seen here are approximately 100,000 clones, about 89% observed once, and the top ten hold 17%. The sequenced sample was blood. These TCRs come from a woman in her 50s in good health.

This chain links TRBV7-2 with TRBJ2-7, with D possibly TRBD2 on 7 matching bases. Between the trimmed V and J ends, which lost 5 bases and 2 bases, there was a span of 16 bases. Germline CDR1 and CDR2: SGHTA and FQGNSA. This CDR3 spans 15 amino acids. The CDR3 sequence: CASSLGGGGPYEQYF. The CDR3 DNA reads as TGTGCCAGCAGCCTCGGCGGCGGGGGCCCCTACGAGCAGTACTTC.

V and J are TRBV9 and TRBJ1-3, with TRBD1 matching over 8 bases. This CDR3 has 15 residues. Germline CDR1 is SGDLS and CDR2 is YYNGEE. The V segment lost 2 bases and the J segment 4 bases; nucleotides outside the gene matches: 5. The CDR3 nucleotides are TGTGCCAGCAGCGTCCAGGGGGCAGCCGGAAACACCATATATTTT. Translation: CASSVQGAAGNTIYF.

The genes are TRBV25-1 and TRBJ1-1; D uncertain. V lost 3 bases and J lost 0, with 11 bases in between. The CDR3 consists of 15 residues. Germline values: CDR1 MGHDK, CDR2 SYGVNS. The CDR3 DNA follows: TGTGCCAGCAGTGATCTCACAAACATGAACACTGAAGCTTTCTTT. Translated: CASSDLTNMNTEAFF.

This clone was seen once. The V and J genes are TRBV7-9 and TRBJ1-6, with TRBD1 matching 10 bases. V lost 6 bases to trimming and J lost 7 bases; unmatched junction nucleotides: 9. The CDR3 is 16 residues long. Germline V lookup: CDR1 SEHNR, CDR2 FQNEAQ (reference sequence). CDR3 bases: TGTGCCAGCAGACCCTCGACAGGGGGCAAAAATTCACCCCTCCACTTT. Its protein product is CASRPSTGGKNSPLHF.

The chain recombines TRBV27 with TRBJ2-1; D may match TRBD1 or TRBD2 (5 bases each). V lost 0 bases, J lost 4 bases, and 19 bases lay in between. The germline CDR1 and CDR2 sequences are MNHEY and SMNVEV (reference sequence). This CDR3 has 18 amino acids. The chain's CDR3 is CASSLSIRGDGFYNEQFF. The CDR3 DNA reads TGTGCCAGCAGTTTATCGATAAGAGGGGACGGGTTTTACAATGAGCAGTTCTTC.

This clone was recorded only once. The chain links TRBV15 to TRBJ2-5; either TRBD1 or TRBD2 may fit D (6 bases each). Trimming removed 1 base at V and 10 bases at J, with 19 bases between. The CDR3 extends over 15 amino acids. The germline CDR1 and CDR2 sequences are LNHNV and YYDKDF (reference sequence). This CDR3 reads CATSRAVEGGFGQYF. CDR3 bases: TGTGCCACCAGCAGAGCGGTTGAGGGGGGCTTTGGCCAGTACTTC.

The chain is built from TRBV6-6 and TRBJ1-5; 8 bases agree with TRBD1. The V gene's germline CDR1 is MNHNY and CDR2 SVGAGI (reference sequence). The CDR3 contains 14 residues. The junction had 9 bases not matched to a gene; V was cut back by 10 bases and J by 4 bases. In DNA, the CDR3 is TGTGCCACCTCGACAGGGGCTCGAAATCAGCCCCAGCATTTT. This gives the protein CATSTGARNQPQHF.

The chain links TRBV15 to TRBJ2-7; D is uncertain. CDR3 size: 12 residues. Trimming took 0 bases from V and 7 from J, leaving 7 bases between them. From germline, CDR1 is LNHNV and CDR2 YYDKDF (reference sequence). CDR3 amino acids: CATSREGLEQYF. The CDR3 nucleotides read TGTGCCACCAGCAGAGAGGGCCTAGAGCAGTACTTC.

DNA of the CDR3: TGTGCCAGCAGTTACCAACTGACCAACGTCCTGACTTTC. Translated, it gives CASSYQLTNVLTF. V and J are TRBV6-5 and TRBJ2-6; D not resolved. The CDR3 is made up of 13 amino acids. Germline V CDR1 and CDR2: MNHEY, SVGAGI. V dropped 2 bases and J dropped 8 bases, with 7 bases sitting between them.

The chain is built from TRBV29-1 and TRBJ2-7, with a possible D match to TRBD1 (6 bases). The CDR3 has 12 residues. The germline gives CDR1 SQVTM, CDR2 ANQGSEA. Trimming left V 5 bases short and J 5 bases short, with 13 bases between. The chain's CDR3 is CSVTLDSNEQYF. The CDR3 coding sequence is TGCAGCGTTACTCTGGACAGCAACGAGCAGTACTTC.

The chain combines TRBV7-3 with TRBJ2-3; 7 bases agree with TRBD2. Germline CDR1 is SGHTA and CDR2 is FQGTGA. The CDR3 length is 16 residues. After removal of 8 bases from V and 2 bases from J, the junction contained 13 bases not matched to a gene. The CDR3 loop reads CASAERGGGYTDTQYF. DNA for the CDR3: TGTGCCAGCGCTGAGCGAGGCGGGGGTTACACAGATACGCAGTATTTT.

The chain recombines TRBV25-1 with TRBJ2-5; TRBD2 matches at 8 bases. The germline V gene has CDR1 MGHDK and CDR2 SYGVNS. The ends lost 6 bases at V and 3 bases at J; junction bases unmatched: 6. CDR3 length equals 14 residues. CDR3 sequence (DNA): TGTGCCAGCAGCCAGCGGGAGAAGGAAGAGACCCAGTACTTC. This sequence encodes CASSQREKEETQYF.

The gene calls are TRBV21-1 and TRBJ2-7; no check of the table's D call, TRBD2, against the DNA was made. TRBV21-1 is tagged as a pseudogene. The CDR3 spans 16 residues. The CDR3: CASISETSLDLGEQYV. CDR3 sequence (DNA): TGTGCCAGCATATCTGAGACTAGTCTTGATCTGGGCGAGCAGTACGTC.

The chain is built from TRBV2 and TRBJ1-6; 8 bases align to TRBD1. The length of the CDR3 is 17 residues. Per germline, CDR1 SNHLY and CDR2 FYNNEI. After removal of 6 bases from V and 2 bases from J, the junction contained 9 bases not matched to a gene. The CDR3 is CASRTAQTGAYNSPLHF. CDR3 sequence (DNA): TGTGCCAGCAGGACCGCCCAGACAGGGGCCTATAATTCACCCCTCCACTTT.